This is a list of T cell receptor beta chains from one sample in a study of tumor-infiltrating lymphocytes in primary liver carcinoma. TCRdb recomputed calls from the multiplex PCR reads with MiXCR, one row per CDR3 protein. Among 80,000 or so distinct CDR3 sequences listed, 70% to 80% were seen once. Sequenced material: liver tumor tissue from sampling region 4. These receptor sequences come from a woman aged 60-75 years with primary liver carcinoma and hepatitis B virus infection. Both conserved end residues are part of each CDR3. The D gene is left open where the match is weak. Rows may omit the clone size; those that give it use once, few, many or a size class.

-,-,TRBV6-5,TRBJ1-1,CTSRYEPNTDAFF,TGTACCAGCAGATACGAACCGAACACTGACGCTTTCTTT
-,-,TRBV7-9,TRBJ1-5,CASSTGTSNQLQHF,TGTGCCAGCAGCACCGGGACAAGCAATCAGCTCCAGCATTTT
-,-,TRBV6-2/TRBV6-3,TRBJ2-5,CTSSYSGLQETQYF,TGTACCAGCAGCTACTCGGGTCTCCAAGAGACCCAGTACTTC
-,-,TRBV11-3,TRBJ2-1,CASSLDFGLHVYNELFF,TGTGCCAGCAGCTTAGATTTCGGCCTACATGTTTACAATGAGCTGTTCTTC
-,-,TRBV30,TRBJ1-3,CAWQGHSRNTICF,TGTGCCTGGCAGGGGCACTCTAGAAACACCATATGTTTT
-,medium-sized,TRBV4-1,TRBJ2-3,CASSQTIGTDTQYF,TGCGCCAGCAGCCAGACGATCGGAACAGATACGCAGTATTTT
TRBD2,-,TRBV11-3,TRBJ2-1,CASSLGRGEWGVDERFF,TGTGCCAGCAGCTTAGGTCGGGGGGAATGGGGTGTCGATGAACGGTTCTTC
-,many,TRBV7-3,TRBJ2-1,CASSPGGGARSYNEQFF,TGTGCCAGCAGCCCCGGTGGGGGGGCGAGGTCCTACAATGAGCAGTTCTTC
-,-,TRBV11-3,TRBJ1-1,CASSLIREYRITEAFF,TGTGCCAGCAGCTTAATCAGGGAATACCGGATCACTGAAGCTTTCTTT
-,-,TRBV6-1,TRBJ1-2,CVSSEISQDPYGYTF,TGTGTCAGCAGTGAAATTTCACAGGATCCTTATGGCTACACCTTC
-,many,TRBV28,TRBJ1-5,CASSVRGAGGNQPQHF,TGTGCCAGCAGTGTGAGGGGTGCGGGGGGCAATCAGCCCCAGCATTTT
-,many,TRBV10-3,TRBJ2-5,CAISAGHETQYF,TGTGCCATCTCGGCGGGGCACGAGACCCAGTACTTC
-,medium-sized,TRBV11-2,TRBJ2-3,CATCLGEFGVDTQYF,TGTGCCACCTGTCTGGGGGAGTTCGGGGTAGATACGCAGTATTTT
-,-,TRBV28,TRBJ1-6,CASGGNSPLRF,TGTGCCAGCGGAGGGAATTCACCCCTCCGCTTT
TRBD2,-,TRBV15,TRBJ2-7,CATSSGVDGRSEQYF,TGTGCCACCAGCAGCGGGGTGGACGGGAGGTCCGAGCAGTACTTC
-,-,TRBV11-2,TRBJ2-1,CASSLVEGSLEQFF,TGTGCCAGCAGCTTAGTGGAAGGGTCGCTTGAGCAGTTCTTC
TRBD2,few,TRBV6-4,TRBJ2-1,CASGEEASGYNEQFF,TGTGCCAGCGGTGAGGAGGCTAGCGGGTACAATGAGCAGTTCTTC